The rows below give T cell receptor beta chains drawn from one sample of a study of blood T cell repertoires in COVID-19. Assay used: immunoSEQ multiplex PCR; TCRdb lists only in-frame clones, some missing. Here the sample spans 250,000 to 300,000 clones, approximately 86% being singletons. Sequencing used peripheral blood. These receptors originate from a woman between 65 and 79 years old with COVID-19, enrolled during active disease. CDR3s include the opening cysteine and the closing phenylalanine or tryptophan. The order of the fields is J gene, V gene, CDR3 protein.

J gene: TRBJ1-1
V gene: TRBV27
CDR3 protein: CASIPKLGEAFF

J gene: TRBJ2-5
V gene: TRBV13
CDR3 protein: CASSFGQQETQYF

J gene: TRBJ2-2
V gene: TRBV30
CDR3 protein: CAWSPTWGQGAGELFF

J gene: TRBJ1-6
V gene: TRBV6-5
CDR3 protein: CASSWAGPGSPLHF

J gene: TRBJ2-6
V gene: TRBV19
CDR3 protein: CASSKGPGASSSGANVLTF

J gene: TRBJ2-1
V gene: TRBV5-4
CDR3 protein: CASSSGLALNEQFF

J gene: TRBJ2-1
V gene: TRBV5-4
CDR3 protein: CASSLTTSLSSYNEQFF

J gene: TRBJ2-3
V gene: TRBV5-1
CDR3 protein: CASSFGGAADTQYF

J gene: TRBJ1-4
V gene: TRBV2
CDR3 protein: CASSRGRSATNEKLFF

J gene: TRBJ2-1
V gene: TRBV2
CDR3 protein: CASNRDSYNEQFF

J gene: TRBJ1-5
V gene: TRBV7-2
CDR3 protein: CASSPPGGGSGQPQHF

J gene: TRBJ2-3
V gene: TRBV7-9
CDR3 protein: CASSLDGGKDTQYF

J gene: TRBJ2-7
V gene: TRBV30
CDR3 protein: CAWDRDRGFNEQYF

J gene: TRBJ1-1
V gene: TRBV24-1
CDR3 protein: CATTPGGGGITEAFF

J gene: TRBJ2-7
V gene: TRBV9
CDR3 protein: CASSVGDRVFVYEQYF

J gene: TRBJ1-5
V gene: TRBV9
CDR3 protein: CASSVDTAIAPQHF

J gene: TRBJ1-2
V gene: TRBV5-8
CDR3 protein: CASSLSRAGYGYTF

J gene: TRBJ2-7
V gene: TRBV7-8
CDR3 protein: CASSSGTSGGYEQYF

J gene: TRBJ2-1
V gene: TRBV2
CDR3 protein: CASSEILAGGRYEQFF

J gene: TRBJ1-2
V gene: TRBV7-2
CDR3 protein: CASSFPWGEGGYTF

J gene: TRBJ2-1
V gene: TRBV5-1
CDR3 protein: CASIQRLAGGRSIEQFF

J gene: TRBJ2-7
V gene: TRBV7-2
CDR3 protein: CASSPRPRDSNYEQYF

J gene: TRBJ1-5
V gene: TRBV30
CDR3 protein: CAWSLTEGQPQHF

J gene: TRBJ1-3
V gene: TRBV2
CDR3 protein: CASQRNTIYF

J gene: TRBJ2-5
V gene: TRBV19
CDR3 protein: CASSGRDRGDETQYF

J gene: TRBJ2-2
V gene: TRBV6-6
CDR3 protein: CAVQPDRVVTGELFF

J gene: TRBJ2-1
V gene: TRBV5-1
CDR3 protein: CASSLALPNNEQFF

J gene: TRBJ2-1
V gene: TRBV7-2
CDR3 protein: CASSVYPSGGEQFF

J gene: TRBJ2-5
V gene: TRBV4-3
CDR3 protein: CASSQEGGHPQGTQYF

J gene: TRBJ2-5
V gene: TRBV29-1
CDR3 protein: CSVEDRQPRETQYF

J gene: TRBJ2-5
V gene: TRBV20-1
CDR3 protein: CSASKRETQETQYF

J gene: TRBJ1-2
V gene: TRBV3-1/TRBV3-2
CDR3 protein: CASSLAGLGYGYTF

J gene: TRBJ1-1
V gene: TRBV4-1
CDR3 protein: CASSQDRGPEAFF

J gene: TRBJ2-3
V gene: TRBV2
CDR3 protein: CASTRRQGADTQYF

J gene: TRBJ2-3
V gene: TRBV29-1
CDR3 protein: CSVESQGMDTQYF

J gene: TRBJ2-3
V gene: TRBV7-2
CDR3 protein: CASSLLAGMGDTQYF

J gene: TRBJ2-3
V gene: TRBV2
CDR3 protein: CASIGGGASDTQYF

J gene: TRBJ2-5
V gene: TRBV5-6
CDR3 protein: CASSYPGGETQYF

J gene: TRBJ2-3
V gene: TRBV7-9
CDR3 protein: CASSFARTDTQYF

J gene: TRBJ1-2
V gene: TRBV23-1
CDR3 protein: CASSQSGDRAYGYTF

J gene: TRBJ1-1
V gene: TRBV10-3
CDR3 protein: CAIRRQGGNTEAFF

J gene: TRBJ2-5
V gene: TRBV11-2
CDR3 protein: CASSLGRGGETQYF

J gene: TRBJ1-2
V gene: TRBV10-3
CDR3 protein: CAISGTTGGYGYTF

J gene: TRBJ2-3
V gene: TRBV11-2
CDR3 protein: CASSYQGLVGADTQYF

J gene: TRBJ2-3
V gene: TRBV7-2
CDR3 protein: CASSLRGITDTQYF

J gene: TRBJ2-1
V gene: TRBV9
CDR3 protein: CASSVGSGASYNEQFF

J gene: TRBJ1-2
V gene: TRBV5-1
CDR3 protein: CASSLDSNYGYTF

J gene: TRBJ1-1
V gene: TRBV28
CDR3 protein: CASSFGRGEAFF

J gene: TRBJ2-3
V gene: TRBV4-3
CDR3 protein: CASSPSLAGGVTDTQYF

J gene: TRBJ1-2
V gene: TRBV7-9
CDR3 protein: CASSFTPQGGYTF